This T cell receptor beta chain emerged from a study of blood T cell repertoires in COVID-19 (dated by TCRdb to 2020 to 2022). Context from the whole study: The collaborator samples originated in the United States, Italy and Spain and spanned the acute and convalescent phases of COVID-19. Where available, HLA class I and class II types were taken from metadata supplied by the sample provider and were not determined by assay-based typing. The samples were drawn from the first 160 participants of the ongoing ImmuneRACE study and from 1,200 or so subjects provided by 6 global collaborators. The sample metadata nearly always contained a de-identified subject ID, COVID-19 status, age in years and sex. The repertoires were released in a freely available public database meant as a resource for research on the immune response to SARS-CoV-2. Deeply sampled blood TCRbeta repertoires from subjects exposed to, actively infected with, or recovered from COVID-19 were included in the dataset. The material from the prospective study consisted of cDNA or gDNA derived from T cells, B-cell-depleted T cells, or PBMCs.

Collaborating institutions collected whole blood in K2EDTA tubes following their own protocols. For TCRbeta analysis, collaborators shipped samples in one of three forms: frozen whole blood, isolated PBMCs, or DNA extracted from either of those sample types. The CDR3, from cysteine to phenylalanine, totals 15 residues. Left in the record is the CDR3 DNA by itself, 45 bases read in frame from the first base. V is clipped by 5 bases and J by 11 bases, and the sequence between their germline boundaries is 20 bases long. From a lookup of the germline V gene, CDR1 and CDR2 are SGDLS and YYNGEE. Study-wide conclusions, independent of this receptor: The quantity of clinical and demographic metadata differed by source and by participant and was supplied without curation.

TCRbeta CDR3 regions were amplified from genomic DNA using the immunoSEQ Assay, a bias-controlled multiplex PCR. Turning to the authors' computational methods: Within the assay, amplification of reference gene primers was used to estimate how many nucleated cells each sample contained. To quantify the absolute abundance of each unique TCRbeta CDR3 rearrangement, sequence reads were collapsed and filtered. For each sample, productive Simpson clonality was calculated by taking the square root of Simpson's diversity index across productive rearrangements. The clones in this table, taken by TCRdb from immuneACCESS, are in-frame only. Not every clone is retained; where verified, under half of the shortfall comes from an unresolved V gene, and the cause of the rest is unknown. The V and J calls and clone size come from that table; D and trimming were worked out from the DNA. In all, the sample holds 250,000 to 300,000 clones, and roughly 86% of those were seen once. Clones ranked in the top ten supply about 4% of the sample.

Concerning this clone: This clone's antigen is unknown. The sample holds no much larger clone one base away, and base qualities are not on file.

The receptor was derived from a man younger than 30 with active or convalescent COVID-19. Material: peripheral blood. The chain employs TRBV9 and TRBJ1-6; TRBD1 is a possible D gene, resting on 5 matching bases. The nucleotides are TGTGCCAGCAGTGCGGGGCAAAGGGGCACAACACCCCTCCACTTT. This codes for CASSAGQRGTTPLHF.